Below are 13 T cell receptor beta chains sequenced from a single sample in a study of beta chain features in type 1 diabetes. Isolated RNA was reverse transcribed in full, so expressed TCRB transcripts were sequenced. Using immunoSEQ multiplex PCR, the repertoire was profiled, and TCRdb retains in-frame clones only, with some absent. The repertoire holds about 47,000 clones, with roughly 45% as singletons. Study-wide results and caveats: Shorter TCRB CDR3s, moderately but significantly so, were found in Type 1 diabetes patients in all four CD4+ subsets.

Their specific antigens are unknown. Source material: stem cell memory CD4+ T cells from blood. These receptors all come from a man younger than 45 with type 1 diabetes.

This chain joins TRBV14 and TRBJ2-2; 9 positions agree with TRBD1. The CDR3 is 19 amino acids. With V trimmed by 2 bases and J by 4 bases, 14 bases remained unmatched. Germline loops: CDR1 SGHDN, CDR2 FVKESK. The CDR3 region is CASSQKGTGSFRITGELFF. In DNA, the CDR3 is TGTGCCAGCAGCCAAAAAGGGACAGGGAGTTTTCGAATCACCGGGGAGCTGTTTTTT.

V usage is TRBV7-2 and J usage is TRBJ2-1; TRBD1 matches 7 bases. The CDR3 is 14 amino acids. After removal of 3 bases from V and 9 bases from J, the junction contained 8 bases not matched to a gene. CDR1 SGHTA and CDR2 FQGNSA come from the germline V gene. The CDR3 reads CASSLLTGAAEQFF. In DNA form, the CDR3 reads TGTGCCAGCAGCTTGCTAACAGGGGCGGCTGAGCAGTTCTTC.

This clone was recorded a few times. V is TRBV4-3 and J is TRBJ2-4; 10 bases map to TRBD2. Germline CDR1 reads LGHNA; CDR2 reads YSLEER. J was trimmed by 3 bases and V by 0 bases; bases with no gene match: 8. The CDR3 loop spans 18 amino acids. In nucleotides, the CDR3 is TGCGCCAGCAGCCAAGACTCCAGCGGGAGGGTGAGCAAAAACATTCAGTACTTC. Protein sequence: CASSQDSSGRVSKNIQYF.

This sequence joins TRBV2 and TRBJ2-5; TRBD1 might be the D (6 bases). V lost 5 bases and J 0 bases, leaving 7 bases between the germline ends. The CDR3 is made up of 13 amino acids. The germline CDR1 and CDR2 sequences are SNHLY and FYNNEI. The CDR3 bases are TGTGCCAGCAGTAACAGGGACCAAGAGACCCAGTACTTC. It yields the protein CASSNRDQETQYF.

This clone was detected a few times. A junction end diverges from the germline sequence, so it may reflect a read error. This sequence joins TRBV29-1 and TRBJ2-7; D possibly corresponds to TRBD2 (6 bases). CDR3 length equals 11 residues. Germline V gene data show CDR1 as SQVTM and CDR2 as ANQGSEA. CDR3 in amino acids: CSVDGSAGKDF. Written as DNA, the CDR3 is TGCAGCGTTGACGGGAGCGCCGGGAAGGACTTC.

This clone has only a few counts. The rearrangement uses TRBV5-4 and TRBJ2-3; tentative D call: TRBD2 (5 bases). The CDR3 contains 14 residues. Trimming stripped 2 bases from V and 2 bases from J, with 9 bases between. The germline CDR1 and CDR2 sequences are SGHNT and YYREEE (reference sequence). In DNA form, the CDR3 reads TGTGCCAGCAGCTTAGCGGACTTCACAGATACGCAGTATTTT. Its protein is CASSLADFTDTQYF.

CDR3 sequence (DNA): TGTGCCAGCTCACCGGACAGGGCCAAAAACATTCAGTACTTC. This codes for CASSPDRAKNIQYF. V and J are TRBV18 and TRBJ2-4, with TRBD1 matching over 7 bases. The ends lost 3 bases at V and 1 base at J; junction bases unmatched: 0. Germline values: CDR1 KGHSH, CDR2 LQKENI. The CDR3 length is 14 residues.

This chain connects TRBV5-4 to TRBJ2-4; 8 bases agree with TRBD2. Germline values: CDR1 SGHNT, CDR2 YYREEE (reference sequence). The J segment lost 0 bases and the V segment lost 5 bases, leaving 4 bases of the junction unmatched. The CDR3 is 15 residues long. In DNA form, the CDR3 reads TGTGCCAGCAGGAGCGGGAGTGGAGCCAAAAACATTCAGTACTTC. Translation gives CASRSGSGAKNIQYF. The full variable domain, in which reference TRBV5-4 and TRBJ2-4 provide the parts outside the CDR3, is ETGVTQSPTHLIKTRGQQVTLRCSSQSGHNTVSWYQQALGQGPQFIFQYYREEENGRGNFPPRFSGLQFPNYSSELNVNALELDDSALYLCASRSGSGAKNIQYFGAGTRLSVL.

This chain joins TRBV28 and TRBJ1-4; D unclear. The CDR3 is 15 amino acids. Germline V gene lookup returns CDR1 MDHEN and CDR2 SYDVKM. Between the trimmed V and J ends, which lost 7 bases and 3 bases, there was a span of 15 bases. The CDR3: CASTTRRNANEKLFF. CDR3 sequence (DNA): TGTGCCAGCACTACCCGGAGGAATGCTAATGAAAAACTGTTTTTT.

The chain carries TRBV18 and TRBJ2-1, with 12 bases matching TRBD2. J was trimmed by 0 bases and V by 3 bases; bases with no gene match: 3. CDR1 is KGHSH, CDR2 LQKENI, per germline. The CDR3 covers 17 residues. The CDR3 region is CASSPTSGSGSYNEQFF. The CDR3 coding sequence is TGTGCCAGCTCACCGACTAGCGGGAGTGGCTCCTACAATGAGCAGTTCTTC.

This clone was seen a handful of times. V and J are TRBV16 and TRBJ2-5; perhaps TRBD1 as D (6 bases). The CDR3 spans 14 residues. V lost 4 bases to trimming and J lost 2 bases, with 11 bases between them. The germline V gene encodes CDR1 KGHSY and CDR2 FQNENV. The CDR3 loop reads CASSRRQDQETQYF. The CDR3, as DNA: TGTGCCAGCAGCCGAAGACAGGATCAAGAGACCCAGTACTTC.

The V gene is TRBV7-8, the J gene TRBJ2-2, with 11 bases that match TRBD2. Germline V gene lookup returns CDR1 SGHVS and CDR2 FQNEAQ. Losses at the gene ends were 4 bases for V and 7 bases for J; bases not matched to a gene: 17. This CDR3 has 19 amino acids. The CDR3 is CASSSTPLAGGLGGGELFF. In DNA form, the CDR3 reads TGTGCCAGCAGCTCCACCCCTCTAGCGGGAGGTCTAGGTGGCGGGGAGCTGTTTTTT. Filled out from reference TRBV7-8 and TRBJ2-2, the complete variable domain reads GAGVSQSPRYKVAKRGQDVALRCDPISGHVSLFWYQQALGQGPEFLTYFQNEAQLDKSGLPSDRFFAERPEGSVSTLKIQRTQQEDSAVYLCASSSTPLAGGLGGGELFFGEGSRLTVL.

The rearrangement joins TRBV29-1 to TRBJ2-1; the match to TRBD2 covers 10 bases. CDR3 length equals 14 residues. V gave up 8 bases and J gave up 6 bases; unmatched junction bases: 10. In germline, CDR1 is SQVTM, CDR2 ANQGSEA. The CDR3 is CSHRLAGDSNEQFF. The DNA of the CDR3 is TGCAGCCACCGGCTAGCGGGAGATTCCAATGAGCAGTTCTTC.